A selection of T cell receptor beta chains follows, all from one sample in a study of T cell responses to AZD1222 COVID-19 vaccine. Produced via immunoSEQ multiplex PCR; TCRdb's table is partial and in-frame only. This sample carries some 60,000 clones, roughly nine tenths of them seen once, and the ten largest clones take over 5%. Sample: peripheral blood, taken 28 days after the second AZD1222 dose. Receptors were obtained from an adult who received the AZD1222 COVID-19 vaccine. CDR3s include the opening cysteine and the closing phenylalanine or tryptophan. D genes are given only for firm matches. Rows may omit the clone size; those that give it use once, few, many or a size class.

d_call	clone_size	v_call	j_call	cdr3_nt	cdr3_aa
NA	NA	TRBV10-2	TRBJ2-3	TGCGCCAGCAGTGAAGAGGGACGTTATACGCAGTATTTT	CASSEEGRYTQYF
NA	NA	TRBV15	TRBJ1-4	TGTGCCACCAGTATACCCGCAGGACCCTCTAATGAAAAACTGTTTTTT	CATSIPAGPSNEKLFF
NA	NA	TRBV6-1	TRBJ2-2	TGTGCCAGCAGTGAACGGTTGAACACCGGGGAGCTGTTTTTT	CASSERLNTGELFF
TRBD1	NA	TRBV27	TRBJ1-5	TGTGCCAGCAGAGGGACAGGTTATAGCAATCAGCCCCAGCATTTT	CASRGTGYSNQPQHF
TRBD1	NA	TRBV5-1	TRBJ1-6	TGCGCCAGCAGCGAGCAGGGGGCGGGTTCACCCCTCCACTTT	CASSEQGAGSPLHF
NA	NA	TRBV6-5	TRBJ1-1	TGTGCCAGCAGTCTGGGGGGGGACACTGAAGCTTTCTTT	CASSLGGDTEAFF
NA	few	TRBV10-3	TRBJ2-1	TGTGCCATCAGTGAGTCGTCTAGGAGGCACAATGAGCAGTTCTTC	CAISESSRRHNEQFF
NA	NA	TRBV6-6	TRBJ1-5	TGTGCCAGCACTCAACTGGGCCAGGCTAGTCAGCCCCAGCATTTT	CASTQLGQASQPQHF
NA	NA	TRBV5-1	TRBJ1-6	TGCGCCAGCAGCTTGGGGGAGGGTCTAAATTCACCCCTCCACTTT	CASSLGEGLNSPLHF
TRBD2	NA	TRBV28	TRBJ2-3	TGTGCCAGCAGTTCCGGGACTAGCGGGGGCAAGGGTACGCAGTATTTT	CASSSGTSGGKGTQYF
NA	NA	TRBV7-9	TRBJ1-5	TGTGCCAGCAGCGAGACAGGTAATCAGCCCCAGCATTTT	CASSETGNQPQHF
TRBD1	NA	TRBV28	TRBJ1-6	TGTGCCAGCAGTTCCGGGGGGACAGCCTACAACTCCTATAATTCACCCCTCCACTTT	CASSSGGTAYNSYNSPLHF
NA	NA	TRBV4-1	TRBJ1-2	TGCGCCAGCAGCCCGCCAGGAGGGGAAATCTATGGCTACACCTTC	CASSPPGGEIYGYTF
NA	once	TRBV28	TRBJ2-7	TGTGCCAGCAGTTCCCTCTACGAGCAGTACTTC	CASSSLYEQYF
NA	NA	TRBV15	TRBJ2-1	TGTGCCACCAGCAGAGATTTCGCGGCGCAGTTCTTC	CATSRDFAAQFF
TRBD1	NA	TRBV6-5	TRBJ1-2	TGTGCCAGCAGGTGGGGACAGGGGGTTAACTATGGCTACACCTTC	CASRWGQGVNYGYTF
TRBD1	NA	TRBV3-1/TRBV3-2	TRBJ2-2	TGTGCCAGCAGCAGACGACAGGGAGTATGGACCGGGGAGCTGTTTTTT	CASSRRQGVWTGELFF
TRBD2	once	TRBV27	TRBJ2-7	TGTGCCAGCAGTTTAACCCAGCGGGATATGAGGGAGCAGTACTTC	CASSLTQRDMREQYF
NA	NA	TRBV5-1	TRBJ1-2	TGCGCCAGCAGCTTGGGACAGGCCCCTAACTATGGCTACACCTTC	CASSLGQAPNYGYTF
TRBD1	NA	TRBV9	TRBJ1-6	TGTGCCAGCAGCGGACAGGGACAGGGGGAATCACCCCTCCACTTT	CASSGQGQGESPLHF
TRBD2	NA	TRBV25-1	TRBJ2-1	TGTGCCAGCAGTGATGGGTTTGGGGGGGATGAGCAGTTCTTC	CASSDGFGGDEQFF
NA	NA	TRBV19	TRBJ2-7	TGTGCCAGTAGGAATCGGCAGGGTGCCGACGAGCAGTACTTC	CASRNRQGADEQYF
TRBD1	NA	TRBV5-1	TRBJ2-7	TGCGCCAGCAGCAAGGGACAGGGGGGGCACGAGCAGTACTTC	CASSKGQGGHEQYF
NA	NA	TRBV21-1	TRBJ2-7	TGTGCCAGCAGCAAAGTAAGTACTAGCGGAGGAGAAGGATACGAGCAGTACTTC	CASSKVSTSGGEGYEQYF
NA	NA	TRBV19	TRBJ2-7	TGTGCCAGCGCCACAGCGGCCAGGCAGTACTTC	CASATAARQYF
TRBD1	NA	TRBV29-1	TRBJ1-2	TGCAGCGTTCCGTGGACAGGGGGCCTCTATGGCTACACCTTC	CSVPWTGGLYGYTF
NA	once	TRBV15	TRBJ2-7	TGTGCCACCAGCAGAGATGGGCAGGGGCCCCGCGAGCAGTACTTC	CATSRDGQGPREQYF
TRBD2	few	TRBV5-1	TRBJ2-7	TGCGCCAGCAGCTTGGGCGGGGGGCCCCAGGGCGAGCAGTACTTC	CASSLGGGPQGEQYF
NA	NA	TRBV19	TRBJ1-2	TGTGCCACCTACCCGACCCCGGGACGGTGGGGAGGGGACTATGGCTACACCTTC	CATYPTPGRWGGDYGYTF
NA	NA	TRBV11-2	TRBJ1-2	TGTGCCAGCAGCTTAGATCTGGGGGACTATGGCTACACCTTC	CASSLDLGDYGYTF